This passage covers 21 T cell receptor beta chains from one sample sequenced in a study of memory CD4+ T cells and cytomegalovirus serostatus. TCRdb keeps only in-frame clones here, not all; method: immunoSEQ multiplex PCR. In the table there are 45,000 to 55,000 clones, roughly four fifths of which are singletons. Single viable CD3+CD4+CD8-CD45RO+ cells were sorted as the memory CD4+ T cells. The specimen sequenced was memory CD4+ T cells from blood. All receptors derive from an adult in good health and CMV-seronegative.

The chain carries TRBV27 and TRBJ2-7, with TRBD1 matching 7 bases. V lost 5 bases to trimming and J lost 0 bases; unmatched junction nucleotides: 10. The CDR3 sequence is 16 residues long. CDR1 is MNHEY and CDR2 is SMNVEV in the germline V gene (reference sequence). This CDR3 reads CASSPHRDSGSYEQYF. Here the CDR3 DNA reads TGTGCCAGCAGTCCCCACCGGGACAGCGGCTCCTACGAGCAGTACTTC.

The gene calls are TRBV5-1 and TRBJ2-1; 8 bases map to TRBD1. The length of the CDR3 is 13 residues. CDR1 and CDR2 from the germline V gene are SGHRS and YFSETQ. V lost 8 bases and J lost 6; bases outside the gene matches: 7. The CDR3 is CASGQGTTNEQFF. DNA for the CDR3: TGCGCCAGTGGACAGGGCACTACCAATGAGCAGTTCTTC.

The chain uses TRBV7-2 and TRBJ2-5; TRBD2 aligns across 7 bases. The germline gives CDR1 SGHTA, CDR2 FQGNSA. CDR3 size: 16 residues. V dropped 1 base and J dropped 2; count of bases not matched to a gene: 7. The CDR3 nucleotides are TGTGCCAGCAGCTTAGGCAGCGGGGCGAGTCAAGAGACCCAGTACTTC. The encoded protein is CASSLGSGASQETQYF.

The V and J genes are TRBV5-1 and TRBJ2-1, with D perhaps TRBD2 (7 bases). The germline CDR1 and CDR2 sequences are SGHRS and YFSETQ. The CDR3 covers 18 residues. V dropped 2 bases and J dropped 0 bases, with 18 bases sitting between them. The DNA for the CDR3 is TGCGCCAGCAGCTTAGGGCGGGGGCGTCCTAGCTCCTACAATGAGCAGTTCTTC. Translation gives CASSLGRGRPSSYNEQFF. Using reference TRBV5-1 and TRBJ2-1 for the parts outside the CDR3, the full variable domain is KAGVTQTPRYLIKTRGQQVTLSCSPISGHRSVSWYQQTPGQGLQFLFEYFSETQRNKGNFPGRFSGRQFSNSRSEMNVSTLELGDSALYLCASSLGRGRPSSYNEQFFGPGTRLTVL.

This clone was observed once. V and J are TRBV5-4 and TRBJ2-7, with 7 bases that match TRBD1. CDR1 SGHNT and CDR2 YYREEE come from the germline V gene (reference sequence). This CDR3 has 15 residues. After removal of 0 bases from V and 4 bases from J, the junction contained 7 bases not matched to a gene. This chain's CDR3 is CASSLGSGGPYEQYF. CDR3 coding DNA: TGTGCCAGCAGCTTGGGGTCAGGGGGACCGTACGAGCAGTACTTC. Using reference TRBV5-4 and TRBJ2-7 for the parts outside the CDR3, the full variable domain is ETGVTQSPTHLIKTRGQQVTLRCSSQSGHNTVSWYQQALGQGPQFIFQYYREEENGRGNFPPRFSGLQFPNYSSELNVNALELDDSALYLCASSLGSGGPYEQYFGPGTRLTVT.

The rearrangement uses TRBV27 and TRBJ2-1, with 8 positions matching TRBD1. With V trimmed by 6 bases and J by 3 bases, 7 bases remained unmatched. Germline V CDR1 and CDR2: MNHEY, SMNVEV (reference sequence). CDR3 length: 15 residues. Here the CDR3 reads CASRARQGFYNEQFF. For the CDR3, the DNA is TGTGCCAGCAGGGCCCGACAGGGGTTCTACAATGAGCAGTTCTTC.

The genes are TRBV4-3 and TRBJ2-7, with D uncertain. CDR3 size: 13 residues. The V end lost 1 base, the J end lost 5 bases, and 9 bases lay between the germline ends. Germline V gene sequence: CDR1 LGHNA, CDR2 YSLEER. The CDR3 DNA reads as TGCGCCAGCAGCCAAGTAGTGGCGGACGAGCAGTACTTC. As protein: CASSQVVADEQYF.

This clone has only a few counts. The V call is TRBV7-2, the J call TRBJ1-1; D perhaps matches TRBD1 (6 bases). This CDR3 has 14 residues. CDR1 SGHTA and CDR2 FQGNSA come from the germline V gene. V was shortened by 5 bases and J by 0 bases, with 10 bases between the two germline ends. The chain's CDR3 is CASSRRTVNTEAFF. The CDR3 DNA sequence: TGTGCCAGCAGCCGAAGGACAGTGAACACTGAAGCTTTCTTT. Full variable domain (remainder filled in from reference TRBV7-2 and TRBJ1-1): GAGVSQSPSNKVTEKGKDVELRCDPISGHTALYWYRQSLGQGLEFLIYFQGNSAPDKSGLPSDRFSAERTGGSVSTLTIQRTQQEDSAVYLCASSRRTVNTEAFFGQGTRLTVV.

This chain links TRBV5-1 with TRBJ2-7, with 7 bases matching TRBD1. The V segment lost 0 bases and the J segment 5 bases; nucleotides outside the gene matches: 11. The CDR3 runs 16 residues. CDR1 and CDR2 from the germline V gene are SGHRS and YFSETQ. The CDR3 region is CASSLGQGRGDNEQYF. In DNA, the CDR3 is TGCGCCAGCAGCTTGGGACAGGGAAGGGGTGACAACGAGCAGTACTTC.

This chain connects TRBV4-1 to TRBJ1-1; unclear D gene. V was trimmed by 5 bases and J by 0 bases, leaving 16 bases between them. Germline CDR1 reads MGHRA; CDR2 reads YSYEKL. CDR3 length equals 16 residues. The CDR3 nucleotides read TGCGCCAGCAGCAGAAAGACGGCGTCCATGAACACTGAAGCTTTCTTT. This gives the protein CASSRKTASMNTEAFF.

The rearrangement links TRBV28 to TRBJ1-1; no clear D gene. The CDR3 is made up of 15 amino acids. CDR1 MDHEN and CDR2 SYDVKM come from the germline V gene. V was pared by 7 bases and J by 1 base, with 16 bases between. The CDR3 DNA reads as TGTGCCAGCATCTTCCGGGAAGGATGGAACACTGAAGCTTTCTTT. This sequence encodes CASIFREGWNTEAFF.

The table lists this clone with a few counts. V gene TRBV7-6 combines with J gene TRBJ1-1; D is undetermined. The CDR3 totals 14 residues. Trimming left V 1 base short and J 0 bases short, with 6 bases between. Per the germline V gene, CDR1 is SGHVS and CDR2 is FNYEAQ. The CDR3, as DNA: TGTGCCAGCAGCTTAGGTGCTATGAACACTGAAGCTTTCTTT. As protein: CASSLGAMNTEAFF.

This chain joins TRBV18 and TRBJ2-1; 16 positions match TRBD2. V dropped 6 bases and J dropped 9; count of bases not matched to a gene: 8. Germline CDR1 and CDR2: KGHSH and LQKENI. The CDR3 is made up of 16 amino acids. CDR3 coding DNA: TGTGCCAGCTCCTCGGGACTAGCGGGGGGGCGCGGTGAGCAGTTCTTC. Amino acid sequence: CASSSGLAGGRGEQFF.

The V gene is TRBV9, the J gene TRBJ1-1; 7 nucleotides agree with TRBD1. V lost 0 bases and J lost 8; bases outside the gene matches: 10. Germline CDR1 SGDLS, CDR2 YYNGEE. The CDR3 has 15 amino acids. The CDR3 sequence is CASSVEGRDSQEAFF. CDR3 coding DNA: TGTGCCAGCAGCGTAGAAGGCCGGGACAGCCAAGAAGCTTTCTTT. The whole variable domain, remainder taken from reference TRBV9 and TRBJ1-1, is DSGVTQTPKHLITATGQRVTLRCSPRSGDLSVYWYQQSLDQGLQFLIQYYNGEERAKGNILERFSAQQFPDLHSELNLSSLELGDSALYFCASSVEGRDSQEAFFGQGTRLTVV.

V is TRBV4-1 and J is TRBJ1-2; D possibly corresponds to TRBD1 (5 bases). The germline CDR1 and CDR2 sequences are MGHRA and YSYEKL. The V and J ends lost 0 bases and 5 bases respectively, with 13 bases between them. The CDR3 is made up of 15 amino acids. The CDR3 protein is CASSQDLNGGYGYTF. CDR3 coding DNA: TGCGCCAGCAGCCAAGATCTTAATGGGGGGTATGGCTACACCTTC.

In DNA, the CDR3 is TGTGCCAGTAACCGGGACCAGTCCAAAAACATTCAGTACTTC. This gives the protein CASNRDQSKNIQYF. The chain employs TRBV19 and TRBJ2-4; either TRBD1 or TRBD2 may fit D (5 bases each). The CDR3 totals 14 residues. CDR1 and CDR2 from the germline V gene are LNHDA and SQIVND (reference sequence). V lost 7 bases, J lost 2 bases, and 12 bases lay in between.

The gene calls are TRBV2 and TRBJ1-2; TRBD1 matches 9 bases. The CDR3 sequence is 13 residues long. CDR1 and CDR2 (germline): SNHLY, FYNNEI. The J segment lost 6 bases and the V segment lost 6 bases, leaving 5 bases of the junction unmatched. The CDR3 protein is CASRRDREDGYTF. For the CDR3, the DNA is TGTGCCAGCAGGCGGGACAGGGAGGATGGCTACACCTTC.

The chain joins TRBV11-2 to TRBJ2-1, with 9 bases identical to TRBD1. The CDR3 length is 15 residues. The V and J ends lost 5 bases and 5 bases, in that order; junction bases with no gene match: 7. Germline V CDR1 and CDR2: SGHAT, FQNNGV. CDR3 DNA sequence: TGTGCCAGCAGCGCTCCGGGACAGGGCAACAATGAGCAGTTCTTC. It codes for CASSAPGQGNNEQFF.

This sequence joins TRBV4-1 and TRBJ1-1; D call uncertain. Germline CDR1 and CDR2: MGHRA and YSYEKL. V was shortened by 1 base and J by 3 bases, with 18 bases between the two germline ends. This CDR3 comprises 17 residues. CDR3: CASSQAIHGDLDTEAFF. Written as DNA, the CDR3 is TGCGCCAGCAGCCAAGCGATACATGGGGATCTGGACACTGAAGCTTTCTTT.

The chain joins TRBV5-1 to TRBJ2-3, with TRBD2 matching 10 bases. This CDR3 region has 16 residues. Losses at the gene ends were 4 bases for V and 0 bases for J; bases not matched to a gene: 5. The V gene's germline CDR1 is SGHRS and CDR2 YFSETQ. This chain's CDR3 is CASSPASGSSTDTQYF. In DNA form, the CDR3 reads TGCGCCAGCAGCCCCGCTAGCGGGAGTAGCACAGATACGCAGTATTTT. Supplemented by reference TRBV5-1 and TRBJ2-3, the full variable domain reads KAGVTQTPRYLIKTRGQQVTLSCSPISGHRSVSWYQQTPGQGLQFLFEYFSETQRNKGNFPGRFSGRQFSNSRSEMNVSTLELGDSALYLCASSPASGSSTDTQYFGPGTRLTVL.

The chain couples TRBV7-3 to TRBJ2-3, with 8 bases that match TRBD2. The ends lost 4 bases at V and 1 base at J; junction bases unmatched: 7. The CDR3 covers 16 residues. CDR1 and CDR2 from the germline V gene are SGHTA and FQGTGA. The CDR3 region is CASSSLQRGRTDTQYF. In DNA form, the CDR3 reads TGTGCCAGCAGCTCCCTCCAGCGGGGGCGCACAGATACGCAGTATTTT.